This T cell receptor (beta chain) was sequenced for a study of human T cells and chemical hapten exposure listed by TCRdb under 2021. Notes on the research overall: Libraries were pooled for sequencing, and variation in per-sample TCR yields was attributed mainly to small differences in library volumes within the pool. Peripheral blood TCR repertoire changes were tracked in vivo in alopecia patients during primary and secondary sensitization to the hapten diphenylcyclopropenone (DPC). Each blood RNA sample was used to sequence both TCR alpha and TCR beta chains. The study at large found these results: The number of TCRs above 1 in 1000 frequency did not change with DPC sensitization; there was no evidence of global repertoire structure alterations. Repeated subsampling changed both the strength of the expansion versus patch-test correlation and the threshold at which the correlation became significant.

Reading the label with the study, this specimen's time point is: healthy volunteer bleed at 6 weeks. Total RNA was extracted from unfractionated whole blood collected in Tempus Blood RNA tubes. About 5 healthy volunteers were used as TCR sequencing controls and were bled at day 0, 2 weeks and 6 weeks. Library prep was done by RACE. The instrument given in TCRdb is NextSeq 500. During library preparation, unique molecular identifiers were attached to individual cDNA molecules so that TCRs could be counted in a quantitative, reproducible way. The authors' pipeline ran thus. Samples had a median of around 92,000 TCRs, with a range from about 23,224 to 690,600. V, J and CDR3 annotation of the TCR reads was carried out using the Decombinator software suite. Every sample was subsampled to the same number of TCRs (28,000) for the PS versus PT1 abundance plots. Expanded TCRs were defined as absent before sensitization and observed at least eight times at the 2-week time point. TCRdb reran the public reads through fastp at Q25 and MiXCR, keeping productive beta chains. Rows matching on CDR3 protein sequence are summarized as one entry with the most common DNA and genes. Here the V and J calls rest on TCRdb's processing, not on the authors' analysis. Present in this sample are approximately 79,000 distinct CDR3 sequences, roughly 8.6% of which were seen just once. The ten top clones hold 1.5% of the sample.

The V end gives up 4 bases and the J end 6 bases, leaving 8 bases in the junction not matched to a gene. Per the germline V gene (reference sequence), SEHNR is the CDR1 and FQNEAQ is the CDR2. The CDR3 contains 16 residues, cysteine and phenylalanine counted. The only DNA kept is the CDR3, 48 bases in frame from the first base. The sample holds a few counts of this clonotype. The antigen this receptor binds is unknown. No base quality values were provided; no much bigger clone lies one nucleotide off. The receptor was isolated from a male donor in good health. Some clones in this sample may be carry-over from other donors' samples. The rearranged segments are TRBV7-9 and TRBJ2-1, with 11 bases matching TRBD2. The sample consisted of whole blood. Here the CDR3 is given as CASSSELAGASNEQFF. Here is the DNA: TGTGCCAGCAGCTCCGAACTAGCGGGAGCTAGCAATGAGCAGTTCTTC. Reference TRBV7-9 and TRBJ2-1 proteins supply the regions before and after the CDR3; the full variable domain is: DTGVSQNPRHKITKRGQNVTFRCDPISEHNRLYWYRQTLGQGPEFLTYFQNEAQLEKSRLLSDRFSAERPKGSFSTLEIQRTEQGDSAMYLCASSSELAGASNEQFFGPGTRLTVL.